These 6 T cell receptor beta chains share one sample of origin, sequenced in a study of shared T cell receptors in the human thymus. Assay used: immunoSEQ multiplex PCR; TCRdb lists only in-frame clones, some missing. Here the sample spans hundreds of thousands of clones, more than 70% being singletons. These data also featured in a second study, about human thymus T cells.

The specimen was thymocytes. These receptors were collected from a boy under two years old with a congenital heart defect.

The gene calls are TRBV5-1 and TRBJ2-1; 10 positions agree with TRBD2. The CDR3 runs to 16 residues. V gave up 0 bases and J gave up 13 bases; unmatched junction bases: 13. Germline CDR1 is SGHRS and CDR2 is YFSETQ. The CDR3 region has the DNA TGCGCCAGCAGCTTGGCCGGAAGCGGGAGGGCCCTTTATCAGTTCTTC. Its protein product is CASSLAGSGRALYQFF.

V and J are TRBV7-9 and TRBJ2-7; 9 nucleotides match TRBD1. The V gene end was trimmed by 1 base and the J gene end by 6 bases; junction bases not matched to a gene: 4. CDR1 is SEHNR and CDR2 is FQNEAQ in the germline V gene (reference sequence). This CDR3 has 14 amino acids. The CDR3 sequence is CASSLVTGGFEQYF. The CDR3 nucleotides read TGTGCCAGCAGCTTAGTAACAGGGGGCTTCGAGCAGTACTTC.

The chain combines TRBV9 with TRBJ1-2; D is ambiguous. Germline CDR1 and CDR2: SGDLS and YYNGEE. Trimming stripped 0 bases from V and 13 bases from J, with 10 bases between. The CDR3 spans 11 residues. CDR3 loop: CASSVATVVTF. CDR3 DNA: TGTGCCAGCAGCGTAGCTACGGTGGTCACCTTC. The full variable domain, with the rest looked up from reference TRBV9 and TRBJ1-2, is DSGVTQTPKHLITATGQRVTLRCSPRSGDLSVYWYQQSLDQGLQFLIQYYNGEERAKGNILERFSAQQFPDLHSELNLSSLELGDSALYFCASSVATVVTFGSGTRLTVV.

This chain uses TRBV28 with TRBJ1-1; tentative D call: TRBD1 (6 bases). Deletions cut 8 bases from V and 0 bases from J, with 10 bases between. Germline lookup yields CDR1 MDHEN and CDR2 SYDVKM. The CDR3 totals 13 residues. The CDR3 reads CASGTPMNTEAFF. CDR3 DNA: TGTGCCAGCGGGACACCCATGAACACTGAAGCTTTCTTT.

V is TRBV6-1 and J is TRBJ1-5, with a tentative D call TRBD1 (6 bases). The CDR3 spans 14 residues. The germline V gene has CDR1 MNHNS and CDR2 SASEGT. Trimming removed 5 bases at V and 4 bases at J, with 12 bases between. The DNA for the CDR3 is TGTGCCAGCAGTCAGGACAGTAGGAATCAGCCCCAGCATTTT. This translates into CASSQDSRNQPQHF.

The genes are TRBV4-3 and TRBJ1-2, with no clear D. This CDR3 has 13 residues. Germline V gene lookup returns CDR1 LGHNA and CDR2 YSLEER. The ends were cut back, 0 bases at V and 7 bases at J, with 9 bases in the middle. In DNA, the CDR3 is TGCGCCAGCAGCCAAGACAGAGGTCGTGGCTACACCTTC. Its protein product is CASSQDRGRGYTF.